The 11 T cell receptor beta chains presented below share a single source sample, sequenced in a study of blood T cell repertoires in COVID-19 (dated by TCRdb to between 2020 and 2021). Libraries were made using the immunoSEQ multiplex PCR assay. The immuneACCESS repertoire file appears here via TCRdb, limited to in-frame rearrangements. These files lack a portion of the clones; in checked studies, under half of the deficit traces to unresolved V genes, and the cause of the others is not known. The sample has 95,000 to 150,000 clones on record, about two thirds of them singletons. Of the sample, about 0.84% is held by the ten largest clones. Sequences were obtained from peripheral blood. The receptor set was obtained from a human donor with acute or convalescent COVID-19. The donor label of this sample is uncertain.

This rearrangement joins TRBV30 to TRBJ1-5; D is unclear. CDR1 and CDR2 (germline): GTSNPN, SVGIG (reference sequence). Trimming took off 2 bases at V and 7 bases at J, with 15 bases between the two ends. CDR3 length equals 14 residues. As DNA, the CDR3 is TGTGCCTGGAGTAGTGGGAGGGTGGGGCAGCCCCAGCATTTT. Encoded protein: CAWSSGRVGQPQHF.

This chain joins TRBV18 and TRBJ2-5; the D is unclear. V lost 6 bases, J lost 1 base, and 9 bases lay in between. CDR1 KGHSH and CDR2 LQKENI come from the germline V gene. The CDR3 has 13 residues. The CDR3 sequence: CASSPTTQETQYF. CDR3 DNA sequence: TGTGCCAGCTCCCCTACTACCCAAGAGACCCAGTACTTC.

The genes are TRBV6-1 and TRBJ1-2; the D is unclear. V was cut by 1 base and J by 8 bases, with 20 bases left in between. CDR3 length equals 16 residues. Germline V gene sequence: CDR1 MNHNS, CDR2 SASEGT. The CDR3, as DNA: TGTGCCAGCAGTGAAGGGGAAGGAGGGCCCCCGGGGGGCTACACCTTC. It codes for CASSEGEGGPPGGYTF.

This clone has more than one count but fewer than ten. The chain employs TRBV27 and TRBJ1-1; D is unresolved. The CDR3 extends over 13 amino acids. V shed 5 bases and J shed 4 bases, with 11 bases lying between them. Looked up from germline, CDR1 is MNHEY and CDR2 is SMNVEV (reference sequence). CDR3 bases: TGTGCCAGCAGTGCAGGACTGGGCACTGAAGCTTTCTTT. Protein: CASSAGLGTEAFF.

This clone has just a few counts. The chain uses TRBV29-1 and TRBJ1-4, with D tentatively TRBD1 (6 bases). The V gene's germline CDR1 is SQVTM and CDR2 ANQGSEA. This CDR3 contains 13 residues. The V end was cut by 3 bases, the J end by 4 bases, with 9 bases between. CDR3 coding DNA: TGCAGCGTTGAGACAGGCCGTAATGAAAAACTGTTTTTT. This encodes CSVETGRNEKLFF.

The rearrangement links TRBV27 to TRBJ1-3; 8 positions match TRBD1. Per the germline V gene, CDR1 is MNHEY and CDR2 is SMNVEV (reference sequence). V lost 0 bases, J lost 4 bases, and 2 bases stayed unmatched. The CDR3 loop spans 15 amino acids. The chain's CDR3 is CASSLSTGVGNTIYF. The CDR3 DNA sequence: TGTGCCAGCAGTTTATCGACAGGGGTCGGAAACACCATATATTTT.

The chain has TRBV7-9 and TRBJ2-5; 8 positions agree with TRBD1. The CDR3 spans 15 residues. The germline V gene encodes CDR1 SEHNR and CDR2 FQNEAQ (reference sequence). V lost 5 bases and J lost 5; bases outside the gene matches: 10. CDR3 nucleotides: TGTGCCAGCAGCCGGGATCAGGGGGCTGGGGAGACCCAGTACTTC. Residues: CASSRDQGAGETQYF.

The chain carries TRBV7-9 and TRBJ1-6, with D possibly matching TRBD1 (6 bases). This CDR3 contains 16 residues. CDR1 and CDR2 from the germline V gene are SEHNR and FQNEAQ (reference sequence). The V gene lost 1 base and the J gene lost 5 bases, with 12 bases spanning the gap. The CDR3 loop reads CASSLEGGSNNSPLHF. CDR3 DNA sequence: TGTGCCAGCAGCTTAGAAGGGGGATCCAATAATTCACCCCTCCACTTT. The whole variable domain, remainder taken from reference TRBV7-9 and TRBJ1-6, is DTGVSQNPRHKITKRGQNVTFRCDPISEHNRLYWYRQTLGQGPEFLTYFQNEAQLEKSRLLSDRFSAERPKGSFSTLEIQRTEQGDSAMYLCASSLEGGSNNSPLHFGNGTRLTVT.

CDR3 amino acids: CASSFGFGGDEKLFF. In DNA, the CDR3 is TGCGCCAGCAGCTTTGGTTTTGGGGGGGATGAAAAACTGTTTTTT. V and J are TRBV5-1 and TRBJ1-4; TRBD1 might be the D (5 bases). CDR3 size: 15 residues. The V gene's germline CDR1 is SGHRS and CDR2 YFSETQ. Trimming cost V 2 bases and J 6 bases, with 14 bases left between them.

The chain links TRBV11-2 to TRBJ1-6; TRBD1 matches 7 bases. Germline loops: CDR1 SGHAT, CDR2 FQNNGV. V lost 5 bases, J lost 10 bases, and 2 bases stayed unmatched. The length of the CDR3 is 12 residues. The CDR3 reads CASSRDRSPLHF. The CDR3 nucleotides read TGTGCCAGCAGCAGGGACAGATCACCCCTCCACTTT.

This chain connects TRBV24-1 to TRBJ2-2; TRBD2 might be the D (6 bases). The CDR3 length is 14 residues. Germline CDR1 and CDR2: KGHDR and SFDVKD. Trimming took off 4 bases at V and 7 bases at J, with 12 bases between the two ends. As DNA, the CDR3 is TGTGCCACCAGTGACACGGGACTGTACGGGGAGCTGTTTTTT. It codes for CATSDTGLYGELFF.